These T cell receptor beta chains were read from a single sample in a study of T-cell memory formation after mild COVID-19. MiXCR, run by TCRdb on the 5' RACE reads, gives a single entry per CDR3 protein. The sample holds more than 75,000 distinct CDR3 sequences, around 13% seen once. Sequencing input: PBMCs or a T cell subset sorted from them (not recorded which). The receptors shown here come from an adult woman who had mild COVID-19 (a few samples of this study predate the infection). Cell type and time point are not known. Both conserved end residues are part of each CDR3. Fields, in order: clone size, J gene, CDR3 length, V gene, D gene, CDR3 DNA, CDR3 protein. D genes are given only for firm matches. Where a row states a size, it is once, few, many or the class of an expanded clone; other rows omit it.

size: NA; J: TRBJ1-3; length: 15; V: TRBV9; D: NA; DNA: TGTGCCAGCAGCGTAGTGGGAGGAACTGGAAACACCATATATTTT; CDR3: CASSVVGGTGNTIYF
size: few; J: TRBJ2-1; length: 12; V: TRBV12-3/TRBV12-4; D: NA; DNA: TGTGCCAGCAGCTATGGACTCGATGAGCAGTTCTTC; CDR3: CASSYGLDEQFF
size: few; J: TRBJ2-7; length: 15; V: TRBV27; D: NA; DNA: TGTGCCAGCAGTTTATCGGGGGTAGGGTTTTACGAGCAGTACTTC; CDR3: CASSLSGVGFYEQYF
size: NA; J: TRBJ2-7; length: 17; V: TRBV7-9; D: TRBD2; DNA: TGTGCCAGCAGCTTATGGCTAGCGGGAGGTAGCTCCTACGAGCAGTACTTC; CDR3: CASSLWLAGGSSYEQYF
size: few; J: TRBJ2-1; length: 13; V: TRBV9; D: TRBD2; DNA: TGTGCCAGCAGCTGGACTAGCGGGAGGGAGCAGTTCTTC; CDR3: CASSWTSGREQFF
size: once; J: TRBJ2-2; length: 12; V: TRBV9; D: NA; DNA: TGTGCCAGCAGCGTTAGCGGCGGGGAGCTGTTTTTT; CDR3: CASSVSGGELFF
size: NA; J: TRBJ1-4; length: 14; V: TRBV29-1; D: NA; DNA: TGCAGCGTTGTCGTCGGCTTAACAAATGAAAAACTGTTTTTT; CDR3: CSVVVGLTNEKLFF
size: NA; J: TRBJ1-2; length: 14; V: TRBV27; D: NA; DNA: TGTGCCAGCACCTCGCTGGCGGCGGACTATGGCTACACCTTC; CDR3: CASTSLAADYGYTF
size: NA; J: TRBJ2-1; length: 15; V: TRBV12-3/TRBV12-4; D: TRBD1; DNA: TGTGCCAGCAGTTTTGACGCGGGACAGGGCAATGAGCAGTTCTTC; CDR3: CASSFDAGQGNEQFF
size: NA; J: TRBJ1-5; length: 13; V: TRBV15; D: NA; DNA: TGTGCCACCAGCAGATTTCAAGATCAGCCCCAGCATTTT; CDR3: CATSRFQDQPQHF
size: NA; J: TRBJ2-6; length: 18; V: TRBV11-2; D: NA; DNA: TGTGCCAGCAGCCCTTACCCAGGGGAGCCCTCTGGGGCCAACGTCCTGACTTTC; CDR3: CASSPYPGEPSGANVLTF
size: few; J: TRBJ2-7; length: 13; V: TRBV7-9; D: TRBD1; DNA: TGTGCCAGCCAACAGGGGGTCCTCTACGAGCAGTACTTC; CDR3: CASQQGVLYEQYF
size: NA; J: TRBJ2-7; length: 13; V: TRBV5-6; D: NA; DNA: TGTGCCAGCAGCTCACAGGGGACTAACGAGCAGTACTTC; CDR3: CASSSQGTNEQYF
size: few; J: TRBJ2-5; length: 17; V: TRBV6-1; D: NA; DNA: TGTGCCAGCAGTGAATTGTTTGGGCGGGGAGTTTTGGAGACCCAGTACTTC; CDR3: CASSELFGRGVLETQYF
size: NA; J: TRBJ2-7; length: 13; V: TRBV20-1; D: TRBD2; DNA: TGCAGTGCTAGGGTACTAGCGGAATACGAGCAGTACTTC; CDR3: CSARVLAEYEQYF
size: few; J: TRBJ2-1; length: 15; V: TRBV9; D: TRBD2; DNA: TGTGCCAGCAGCGGGAGCGGGAGGGCCTCCAATGAGCAGTTCTTC; CDR3: CASSGSGRASNEQFF
size: few; J: TRBJ2-2; length: 15; V: TRBV7-9; D: NA; DNA: TGTGCCAGCAGCTTAGCGAAATCGGAATCCGGGGAGCTGTTTTTT; CDR3: CASSLAKSESGELFF
size: few; J: TRBJ1-4; length: 13; V: TRBV7-2; D: NA; DNA: TGTGCCAGCAGCTTAGAATGGGGTGAAAAACTGTTTTTT; CDR3: CASSLEWGEKLFF
size: NA; J: TRBJ1-5; length: 13; V: TRBV30; D: NA; DNA: TGTGCCTGGAGTGTGGGCCGAGGAGAACCCCAGCATTTT; CDR3: CAWSVGRGEPQHF
size: NA; J: TRBJ2-2; length: 17; V: TRBV7-8; D: TRBD1; DNA: TGTGCCAGCAGCCCACTACCGGGACAGGGGTACACCGGGGAGCTGTTTTTT; CDR3: CASSPLPGQGYTGELFF
size: NA; J: TRBJ1-5; length: 15; V: TRBV7-9; D: NA; DNA: TGTGCCAGCAGCGGTCAGGACAGCGACAATCAGCCCCAGCATTTT; CDR3: CASSGQDSDNQPQHF
size: NA; J: TRBJ2-3; length: 15; V: TRBV9; D: TRBD2; DNA: TGTGCCAGCAGCGTAGTAGCGGGAGTGGCAGATACGCAGTATTTT; CDR3: CASSVVAGVADTQYF
size: NA; J: TRBJ2-5; length: 14; V: TRBV13; D: NA; DNA: TGTGCCAGCAGCTTAGGGAGGGTCGGGGAGACCCAGTACTTC; CDR3: CASSLGRVGETQYF
size: NA; J: TRBJ2-7; length: 15; V: TRBV20-1; D: NA; DNA: TGCAGTGCTCCCGACGCTTGGCCTGTCGGGCACGAGCAGTACTTC; CDR3: CSAPDAWPVGHEQYF
size: NA; J: TRBJ2-3; length: 15; V: TRBV4-1; D: TRBD2; DNA: TGCGCCAGCAGACCTTATAGCGGGGGATCAGATACGCAGTATTTT; CDR3: CASRPYSGGSDTQYF
size: NA; J: TRBJ2-2; length: 14; V: TRBV27; D: NA; DNA: TGTGCCAGCAGCTCCTATAGAGGCACCGGGGAGCTGTTTTTT; CDR3: CASSSYRGTGELFF
size: few; J: TRBJ1-1; length: 14; V: TRBV7-9; D: NA; DNA: TGTGCCAGCAGCCCCCCCCTAGGGAGAATTGTGGCTTTCTTT; CDR3: CASSPPLGRIVAFF
size: few; J: TRBJ2-7; length: 16; V: TRBV14; D: NA; DNA: TGTGCCAGCAGCCCCATCCCAGGGGCGGGCACCTACGAGCAGTACTTC; CDR3: CASSPIPGAGTYEQYF
size: few; J: TRBJ2-7; length: 14; V: TRBV7-9; D: NA; DNA: TGTGCCAGCACCACAAACTCGACAGGCTACGAGCAGTACTTC; CDR3: CASTTNSTGYEQYF
size: NA; J: TRBJ2-7; length: 14; V: TRBV27; D: TRBD2; DNA: TGTGCCAGCAGTACGGGACTAGCGGTCTACGAGCAGTACTTC; CDR3: CASSTGLAVYEQYF
size: few; J: TRBJ2-7; length: 15; V: TRBV20-1; D: TRBD2; DNA: TGCAGTGCTAGAGATACTAGCGGGAGCTCCTACGAGCAGTACTTC; CDR3: CSARDTSGSSYEQYF
size: few; J: TRBJ1-1; length: 13; V: TRBV7-9; D: NA; DNA: TGTGCCAGCAGCTTAGTGGGAGTCACTGAAGCTTTCTTT; CDR3: CASSLVGVTEAFF
size: many; J: TRBJ2-3; length: 15; V: TRBV7-8; D: NA; DNA: TGTGCCAGCAGCACATACGGGGGGCCCCGAGATACGCAGTATTTT; CDR3: CASSTYGGPRDTQYF
size: few; J: TRBJ2-1; length: 15; V: TRBV5-5; D: TRBD1; DNA: TGTGCCAGCATCGCCGGGACAGGGGCCTACAATGAGCAGTTCTTC; CDR3: CASIAGTGAYNEQFF
size: few; J: TRBJ1-1; length: 14; V: TRBV20-1; D: NA; DNA: TGCAGTGGGAGGACAACTGGAGGAGACACTGAAGCTTTCTTT; CDR3: CSGRTTGGDTEAFF
size: many; J: TRBJ2-3; length: 15; V: TRBV7-9; D: NA; DNA: TGTGCCAGCAGCCTCGGACAGACTAGCACAGATACGCAGTATTTT; CDR3: CASSLGQTSTDTQYF
size: many; J: TRBJ2-3; length: 15; V: TRBV7-9; D: NA; DNA: TGTGCCAGCAGCCTAGCTAGCTACCGCTCAAGGACGCAGTATTTT; CDR3: CASSLASYRSRTQYF
size: few; J: TRBJ2-1; length: 17; V: TRBV7-9; D: TRBD1; DNA: TGTGCCAGCAGCCCAACCCCCGGGACAGGGACCTACAATGAGCAGTTCTTC; CDR3: CASSPTPGTGTYNEQFF
size: few; J: TRBJ2-7; length: 17; V: TRBV10-3; D: TRBD1; DNA: TGTGCCATCAGCGATCCGCCCCACGACAGGGGCCGCTACGAGCAGTACTTC; CDR3: CAISDPPHDRGRYEQYF
size: few; J: TRBJ2-7; length: 15; V: TRBV18; D: TRBD1; DNA: TGTGCCAGCTCAGCACCGGGACAGGGGACCTACGAGCAGTACTTC; CDR3: CASSAPGQGTYEQYF
size: many; J: TRBJ2-3; length: 16; V: TRBV4-3; D: TRBD2; DNA: TGCGCCAGCAGCCAAGATGGAAGCGGGAGTCAAGATACGCAGTATTTT; CDR3: CASSQDGSGSQDTQYF
size: NA; J: TRBJ1-1; length: 14; V: TRBV9; D: NA; DNA: TGTGCCAGCAGCGTAGAGGGTAGGGGCACTGAAGCTTTCTTT; CDR3: CASSVEGRGTEAFF
size: many; J: TRBJ2-1; length: 16; V: TRBV7-9; D: TRBD2; DNA: TGTGCCAGCAGTCGACTAGCGGGAGATTGGGCTAATGAGCAGTTCTTC; CDR3: CASSRLAGDWANEQFF
size: many; J: TRBJ2-5; length: 16; V: TRBV4-1; D: TRBD2; DNA: TGCGCCAGCAGCCAAGATGTAGCGGGGGGGCTTGGGGCCCAGTACTTC; CDR3: CASSQDVAGGLGAQYF
size: many; J: TRBJ2-3; length: 15; V: TRBV7-2; D: NA; DNA: TGTGCCAGCAGCCCTCTCAGGACTGGGACAGATACGCAGTATTTT; CDR3: CASSPLRTGTDTQYF
size: NA; J: TRBJ1-1; length: 19; V: TRBV5-1; D: NA; DNA: TGCGCCAGCAGCTCCCAGCAAAATAGGAGACCCCACGGGGACACTGAAGCTTTCTTT; CDR3: CASSSQQNRRPHGDTEAFF
size: NA; J: TRBJ2-1; length: 16; V: TRBV7-6; D: NA; DNA: TGTGCCAGCAGCCATGTGGGCGGGGACCTCTACAATGAGCAGTTCTTC; CDR3: CASSHVGGDLYNEQFF
size: NA; J: TRBJ1-1; length: 13; V: TRBV29-1; D: NA; DNA: TGCAGCGTTGAACCAAGGGCGGCTTACGAAGCTTTCTTT; CDR3: CSVEPRAAYEAFF